This T cell receptor beta chain appears in the sequencing data of a study of CD4 and CD8 cells across lung adenocarcinoma regions (dated by TCRdb to the late 2010s). For the study in its entirety: Intratumor heterogeneity of the T cell receptor repertoire was examined by comparing tumor centers with tumor margins.

V is clipped by 2 bases and J by 7 bases, and the sequence between their germline boundaries is 11 bases long. The germline V gene gives CDR1 as MDHEN and CDR2 as SYDVKM. From the cysteine through the phenylalanine, the CDR3 covers 13 amino acids. CDR3 DNA is the only sequence kept; it has 39 bases, read in frame from the first base. Patients with localized lung adenocarcinoma, a subtype of non-small cell lung cancer, were used as donors. The samples were taken from the centers of localized lung adenocarcinomas. For TCR repertoire analysis, CD4+ T cells taken from tumor tissue were profiled apart from CD8+ T cells. Libraries were built with PCR. TCRdb shows the sequencer as HiSeq X Ten. The public reads were reanalyzed by TCRdb: fastp trimming at Q25, MiXCR alignment, in-frame beta chains only. Records with the same CDR3 protein are collapsed into one entry carrying the most frequent genes and DNA. Within this sample are 13,000 or so distinct CDR3 sequences, with 35% to 55% of them counted one time only. 15% to 20% of the sample lies in the top ten.

Comments on this clonotype: This receptor's antigen is unknown. Base qualities are not at hand, and no much larger clone is one base apart.

The clonotype originates from a male donor with lung adenocarcinoma. The CD4 and CD8 labels of this study may be unreliable. The chain links TRBV28 with TRBJ1-2; the D gene lacks a confident call. What was sequenced was CD4+ T cells from the center of a lung tumor. This specimen's cell subset or site label, per the study, means: tumor center region. CDR3 region: CASSLKGFSGYTF. The sequenced DNA is TGTGCCAGCAGTTTAAAAGGGTTTTCTGGCTACACCTTC.